This TCR beta chain was sequenced for a study of T cells after yellow fever vaccination. Overall study: Fractions with few cells were prepared using SMART-Seq v4 Ultra Low Input.

This CDR3 has 15 amino acids. From germline, CDR1 is ENHRY and CDR2 SYGVKD. The V gene lost 3 bases and the J gene lost 1 base, with 10 bases spanning the gap. This clonotype was detected many times. No antigen is known for it. The authors made TCR cDNA by 5'RACE template switching, adding a universal primer site and UMIs. TCRdb passed the 5' RACE reads through MiXCR, listing each CDR3 protein once. The data show more than 110,000 distinct CDR3 sequences, less than 8.5% seen once. Whole-study results and caveats: Most clones from primary vaccination were detected again post-booster (approximately 96% CD4, 88% CD8). The secondary response showed a weaker magnitude and a faster peak, day 5 versus 15.

The starting material was CD4+ T cells sorted from PBMCs, obtained 10 days after the yellow fever booster vaccination. This chain joins TRBV10-3 and TRBJ2-1; D might be TRBD2 (6 bases). This TCR came from a young man who received the YFV17D yellow fever vaccine. The CDR3 protein is CAISELSGSYNEQFF. CDR3 sequence (DNA): TGTGCCATCAGTGAACTAAGCGGGTCCTACAATGAGCAGTTCTTC.